This TCR beta chain originates from a study of T cell responses to AZD1222 COVID-19 vaccine. Study results and caveats: Of spike-specific TCRs, nearly half reportedly target regions left unmutated in variants. Baseline seropositivity characterized only a handful of AZD1222 recipients. Spike-wide coverage was observed for vaccine-associated CD4 TCRs, with dominant responses at 160-218 and 743-854.

The CDR3 spans 17 residues. Germline V CDR1 and CDR2: LNHNV, YYDKDF (reference sequence). V lost 5 bases to trimming and J lost 6 bases; unmatched junction nucleotides: 15. Clones were read by immunoSEQ multiplex PCR, and TCRdb kept only the in-frame ones, dropping some. The table shows more than 150,000 clones, with 85% to 95% occurring only once. As regards this clone: Its matching antigen is unknown.

The chain joins TRBV15 to TRBJ1-5; TRBD1 matches at 8 bases. This TCR was sampled from an adult who received the AZD1222 COVID-19 vaccine. Specimen: peripheral blood, collected 28 days after the second AZD1222 dose. CDR3 bases: TGTGCCACCAGCGGCCCGACTACAGGGGGAGTAGGTCAGCCCCAGCATTTT. Translated, it gives CATSGPTTGGVGQPQHF. Full variable domain (missing parts from reference TRBV15 and TRBJ1-5): DAMVIQNPRYQVTQFGKPVTLSCSQTLNHNVMYWYQQKSSQAPKLLFHYYDKDFNNEADTPDNFQSRRPNTSFCFLDIRSPGLGDTAMYLCATSGPTTGGVGQPQHFGDGTRLSIL.